Shown below are 18 T cell receptor beta chains from a single sample sequenced in a study of blood T cell repertoires in COVID-19. Method: immunoSEQ multiplex PCR; TCRdb's copy keeps in-frame clones and lacks some. The sample lists a few hundred thousand clones, roughly 87% occurring once. Specimen: PBMCs or T cells enriched from blood (not recorded which). The receptors were gathered from a woman aged 30 to 39 who had recovered from COVID-19.

V gene TRBV30 combines with J gene TRBJ2-5; TRBD2 is a possible D gene (11 bases). V was shortened by 7 bases and J by 0 bases, with 39 bases between the two germline ends. Germline loops: CDR1 GTSNPN, CDR2 SVGIG (reference sequence). This CDR3 is built from 22 residues. The CDR3 spells CALSGATGGFGLAGGHQETQYF. In DNA, the CDR3 is TGTGCCTTGTCGGGGGCGACAGGGGGCTTCGGACTAGCGGGCGGACACCAAGAGACCCAGTACTTC.

V is TRBV18 and J is TRBJ1-1, with TRBD1 as a possible D gene (6 bases). Between the trimmed V and J ends, which lost 3 bases and 6 bases, there was a span of 11 bases. The CDR3 loop spans 13 amino acids. CDR1 is KGHSH and CDR2 is LQKENI in the germline V gene. Written as DNA, the CDR3 is TGTGCCAGCTCACCTTTGGACAGCTCTGAAGCTTTCTTT. Protein: CASSPLDSSEAFF.

V usage is TRBV6-5 and J usage is TRBJ2-3; D is perhaps TRBD2 (6 bases). There are 14 residues in the CDR3. V shed 7 bases and J shed 2 bases, with 13 bases lying between them. The germline V gene encodes CDR1 MNHEY and CDR2 SVGAGI. CDR3 coding DNA: TGTGCCAGCATGGGGGGTAGATTCACAGATACGCAGTATTTT. This codes for CASMGGRFTDTQYF.

The chain carries TRBV6-5 and TRBJ2-4, with 11 positions matching TRBD2. Germline trimming cut 7 bases from V and 8 bases from J; bases unmatched to any gene: 7. The germline V gene encodes CDR1 MNHEY and CDR2 SVGAGI. The CDR3 contains 14 residues. CDR3 protein: CASNLAGGGDIQYF. The CDR3 DNA reads TGTGCCAGCAACCTAGCGGGGGGAGGGGACATTCAGTACTTC.

The chain combines TRBV10-1 with TRBJ1-5; no definite D call. Trimming took off 3 bases at V and 4 bases at J, with 4 bases between the two ends. Germline V CDR1 and CDR2: WNHNN, SYGVQD (reference sequence). CDR3 length: 12 residues. The CDR3 DNA reads as TGCGCCAGCAGTGATATGAATCAGCCCCAGCATTTT. Protein sequence: CASSDMNQPQHF.

A single count supports this clone. The chain employs TRBV28 and TRBJ2-7; 7 nucleotides align to TRBD1. CDR1 is MDHEN, CDR2 SYDVKM, per germline. The CDR3 runs to 16 residues. The junction had 10 bases not matched to a gene; V was cut back by 4 bases and J by 1 base. The CDR3 DNA sequence: TGTGCCAGCAGTTCGGTAGGCAGGGGGTTTTCCTACGAGCAGTACTTC. Its translation is CASSSVGRGFSYEQYF.

The V and J genes are TRBV7-2 and TRBJ2-7; D may be TRBD2 (6 bases). Deletions cut 1 base from V and 2 bases from J, with 21 bases between. Germline assignment: CDR1 SGHTA and CDR2 FQGNSA. This CDR3 region has 18 residues. The CDR3 protein is CASSLVSGGAGATYEQYF. DNA of the CDR3: TGTGCCAGCAGCTTAGTTAGTGGAGGGGCAGGTGCGACCTACGAGCAGTACTTC.

This chain links TRBV28 with TRBJ2-5, with 11 bases aligning to TRBD2. This CDR3 spans 15 amino acids. Per germline, CDR1 MDHEN and CDR2 SYDVKM. J was trimmed by 4 bases and V by 1 base; bases with no gene match: 2. The chain's CDR3 is CASSLYGTSGETQYF. For the CDR3, the DNA is TGTGCCAGCAGTTTATACGGGACTAGCGGAGAGACCCAGTACTTC.

The J gene is TRBJ1-5, the V gene TRBV20-1; 11 bases are a match to TRBD1. Losses at the gene ends were 3 bases for V and 6 bases for J; bases not matched to a gene: 7. There are 15 residues in the CDR3. Germline values: CDR1 DFQATT, CDR2 SNEGSKA (reference sequence). The DNA of the CDR3 is TGCAGTGCTAGTACTGGGACAGGGGGTAGTCAGCCCCAGCATTTT. Translating it yields CSASTGTGGSQPQHF.

V is TRBV5-1 and J is TRBJ2-4; the match to TRBD1 covers 10 bases. This CDR3 spans 20 amino acids. Germline V CDR1 and CDR2: SGHRS, YFSETQ. Trimming cost V 0 bases and J 2 bases; bases outside gene matches: 14. The CDR3 loop is CASSLERDRGVYGTKNIQYF. The CDR3 DNA follows: TGCGCCAGCAGCTTGGAAAGGGACAGGGGAGTGTACGGGACCAAAAACATTCAGTACTTC.

The J gene is TRBJ1-2, the V gene TRBV27; maybe TRBD1 (6 bases). Trimming removed 4 bases at V and 7 bases at J, with 19 bases between. The CDR3 consists of 15 residues. Germline CDR1 MNHEY, CDR2 SMNVEV (reference sequence). CDR3: CASSSNPQGLSGYTF. The CDR3 DNA is TGTGCCAGCAGTTCGAATCCACAGGGATTGAGTGGCTACACCTTC.

The V call is TRBV2, the J call TRBJ1-4; D is unresolved. The V gene's germline CDR1 is SNHLY and CDR2 FYNNEI. The CDR3 is 15 residues long. The V gene lost 6 bases and the J gene lost 8 bases, with 19 bases spanning the gap. The CDR3 sequence: CASSAEAGFGEKLFF. CDR3 bases: TGTGCCAGCAGCGCAGAGGCGGGGTTTGGGGAAAAACTGTTTTTT.

This clone was seen just once. This chain joins TRBV5-4 and TRBJ1-1, with 9 bases matching TRBD1. The CDR3 sequence is 15 residues long. The V segment lost 4 bases and the J segment 0 bases; nucleotides outside the gene matches: 4. Germline assignment: CDR1 SGHNT and CDR2 YYREEE (reference sequence). CDR3 nucleotide sequence: TGTGCCAGCAGCATGCGGACAGGGGTGAACACTGAAGCTTTCTTT. Protein product: CASSMRTGVNTEAFF. Using reference TRBV5-4 and TRBJ1-1 for the parts outside the CDR3, the full variable domain is ETGVTQSPTHLIKTRGQQVTLRCSSQSGHNTVSWYQQALGQGPQFIFQYYREEENGRGNFPPRFSGLQFPNYSSELNVNALELDDSALYLCASSMRTGVNTEAFFGQGTRLTVV.

This chain connects TRBV30 to TRBJ2-2; 7 bases align to TRBD1. V lost 0 bases and J lost 4; bases outside the gene matches: 14. In germline, CDR1 is GTSNPN, CDR2 SVGIG (reference sequence). The CDR3 length is 18 residues. CDR3 DNA: TGTGCCTGGAGTGTACCCCCAGGGGGTATAGGAGGCACCGGGGAGCTGTTTTTT. As protein: CAWSVPPGGIGGTGELFF.

This sequence joins TRBV7-9 and TRBJ2-2; 8 bases agree with TRBD1. Germline V gene lookup returns CDR1 SEHNR and CDR2 FQNEAQ (reference sequence). This CDR3 spans 17 amino acids. Losses at the gene ends were 4 bases for V and 5 bases for J; bases not matched to a gene: 12. DNA for the CDR3: TGTGCCAGCAGCTCCGTCGGCAGGACAGGGTTTACCGGGGAGCTGTTTTTT. Translated, it gives CASSSVGRTGFTGELFF.

This chain connects TRBV7-7 to TRBJ2-2; a weak D match, TRBD1 (5 bases). Trimming took off 5 bases at V and 7 bases at J, with 17 bases between the two ends. The germline gives CDR1 SSHAT, CDR2 FNYEAQ (reference sequence). The CDR3 is made up of 15 amino acids. The CDR3 protein is CASSPLALGDGELFF. The CDR3 DNA is TGTGCCAGCAGCCCTTTAGCCCTAGGGGACGGGGAGCTGTTTTTT.

The chain links TRBV5-6 to TRBJ1-6, with TRBD1 identical over 7 bases. V trimming: 3 bases; J trimming: 7 bases; junction bases outside the gene matches: 4. From germline, CDR1 is SGHDT and CDR2 YYEEEE. The CDR3 totals 14 residues. The CDR3 reads CASSYDRANSPLHF. CDR3 in DNA: TGTGCCAGCAGCTACGACAGGGCGAATTCACCCCTCCACTTT.

This chain links TRBV5-4 with TRBJ2-7, with TRBD1 matching 7 bases. This CDR3 contains 15 residues. Germline CDR1 and CDR2: SGHNT and YYREEE (reference sequence). V was clipped by 0 bases and J by 2 bases; unmatched bases: 5. The CDR3 DNA is TGTGCCAGCAGCTTGGGAGCAGGGGGAGCCTACGAGCAGTACTTC. Its translation: CASSLGAGGAYEQYF.